The 21 T cell receptor beta chains in this list originate from one sample, sequenced in a study of T cell responses to AZD1222 COVID-19 vaccine. Some clones are missing from TCRdb's copy, which holds only in-frame ones; the method was immunoSEQ multiplex PCR. The data contain roughly 120,000 clones, around 92% of them singletons. Specimen: peripheral blood, collected on day 0 of AZD1222 vaccination. The source is an adult in good health.

The rearrangement uses TRBV19 and TRBJ1-1; D gene uncertain. From germline, CDR1 is LNHDA and CDR2 SQIVND (reference sequence). V was pared by 1 base and J by 0 bases, with 9 bases between. There are 15 residues in the CDR3. The CDR3 nucleotides read TGTGCCAGTAGTATAGTGGGCAGATTGAACACTGAAGCTTTCTTT. It translates to CASSIVGRLNTEAFF.

The V and J genes are TRBV5-1 and TRBJ2-7; D may be TRBD1 (5 bases). The V gene's germline CDR1 is SGHRS and CDR2 YFSETQ. Trimming left V 5 bases short and J 4 bases short, with 16 bases between. The CDR3 has 14 amino acids. CDR3 amino acids: CASRRLQEGYEQYF. The DNA of the CDR3 is TGCGCCAGCAGAAGATTACAGGAAGGTTACGAGCAGTACTTC.

The DNA for the CDR3 is TGTGCCAGCAGCTTCGTAGGCCTCCTTAATCGAGAGACCCAGTACTTC. Protein: CASSFVGLLNRETQYF. The J gene is TRBJ2-5, the V gene TRBV11-2, with D unclear. Germline-derived CDR1 and CDR2 are SGHAT and FQNNGV. Deletions cut 3 bases from V and 4 bases from J, with 18 bases between. CDR3 size: 16 residues.

This chain links TRBV4-1 with TRBJ1-1, with a tentative D call TRBD1 (6 bases). Germline assignment: CDR1 MGHRA and CDR2 YSYEKL. V was pared by 3 bases and J by 0 bases, with 20 bases between. CDR3 length: 18 residues. CDR3 in DNA: TGCGCCAGCAGCCAGTTTAGGCCCGGGACACACCTGAACACTGAAGCTTTCTTT. Amino acids: CASSQFRPGTHLNTEAFF.

The V and J genes are TRBV5-1 and TRBJ1-1, with 11 positions matching TRBD1. The CDR3 is 15 amino acids. The germline CDR1 and CDR2 sequences are SGHRS and YFSETQ. V dropped 3 bases and J dropped 4; count of bases not matched to a gene: 5. In DNA form, the CDR3 reads TGCGCCAGCAGCTGGACAGGGGGCACGGGCACTGAAGCTTTCTTT. Amino acids: CASSWTGGTGTEAFF.

The chain employs TRBV5-1 and TRBJ2-1; 8 nucleotides match TRBD2. Losses at the gene ends were 0 bases for V and 9 bases for J; bases not matched to a gene: 11. The length of the CDR3 is 16 residues. Germline CDR1 reads SGHRS; CDR2 reads YFSETQ. CDR3 in amino acids: CASSLVVGTSSTEQFF. The CDR3 DNA reads TGCGCCAGCAGCTTGGTGGTCGGGACTAGTTCTACTGAGCAGTTCTTC.

This rearrangement joins TRBV2 to TRBJ1-5, with 10 bases matching TRBD1. CDR1 is SNHLY and CDR2 is FYNNEI in the germline V gene. The length of the CDR3 is 15 residues. V was clipped by 1 base and J by 6 bases; unmatched bases: 3. The chain's CDR3 is CASSEGTGGPQPQHF. The CDR3 DNA is TGTGCCAGCAGTGAAGGGACAGGGGGGCCTCAGCCCCAGCATTTT. Combining the CDR3 with reference TRBV2 and TRBJ1-5 gives the whole variable domain EPEVTQTPSHQVTQMGQEVILRCVPISNHLYFYWYRQILGQKVEFLVSFYNNEISEKSEIFDDQFSVERPDGSNFTLKIRSTKLEDSAMYFCASSEGTGGPQPQHFGDGTRLSIL.

The V call is TRBV2, the J call TRBJ1-2; a weak D match, TRBD1 (6 bases). The CDR3 extends over 15 amino acids. Germline CDR1 SNHLY, CDR2 FYNNEI. Trimming left V 4 bases short and J 3 bases short, with 15 bases between. As DNA, the CDR3 is TGTGCCAGCAGTGGAGGGGGGAGGGGAGACTATGGCTACACCTTC. Translating gives CASSGGGRGDYGYTF.

This clone showed up just once. The V call is TRBV28, the J call TRBJ1-1; 9 nucleotides agree with TRBD1. CDR3 length: 17 residues. Germline V gene lookup returns CDR1 MDHEN and CDR2 SYDVKM. V shed 1 base, J shed 7 bases, and the junction held 13 bases outside the gene matches. The CDR3 region has the DNA TGTGCCAGCAGTTTATTCGGGAGGGACAGGGTCCGGGGTGAAGCTTTCTTT. This codes for CASSLFGRDRVRGEAFF.

The chain employs TRBV19 and TRBJ2-3, with 12 bases that match TRBD2. The CDR3 is made up of 20 amino acids. Germline V gene sequence: CDR1 LNHDA, CDR2 SQIVND (reference sequence). V shed 3 bases, J shed 3 bases, and the junction held 16 bases outside the gene matches. CDR3 nucleotide sequence: TGTGCCAGTAGTATCATCTTTCGGGCTAGCGGGGGGGCCCGAACAGATACGCAGTATTTT. It is translated as CASSIIFRASGGARTDTQYF.

The chain joins TRBV4-1 to TRBJ1-5, with D perhaps TRBD1 (6 bases). The V gene's germline CDR1 is MGHRA and CDR2 YSYEKL. The V and J ends lost 2 bases and 8 bases respectively, with 10 bases between them. The CDR3 totals 13 residues. The CDR3 region has the DNA TGCGCCAGCAGCCAATACAGGGAAGAGCCCCAGCATTTT. Its translation: CASSQYREEPQHF.

This chain connects TRBV30 to TRBJ2-1, with 7 bases fitting TRBD2. V was pared by 4 bases and J by 1 base, with 4 bases of the junction left unmatched. Germline V gene sequence: CDR1 GTSNPN, CDR2 SVGIG (reference sequence). This CDR3 region has 14 residues. The CDR3 here is CAWTERGSYNEQFF. The CDR3 nucleotides read TGTGCCTGGACAGAGCGGGGTTCCTACAATGAGCAGTTCTTC.

This chain connects TRBV19 to TRBJ2-1, with 8 nucleotides matching TRBD2. Germline V gene lookup returns CDR1 LNHDA and CDR2 SQIVND (reference sequence). The V gene end was trimmed by 4 bases and the J gene end by 9 bases; junction bases not matched to a gene: 8. The CDR3 sequence is 14 residues long. CDR3 protein: CASSKSGTRTEQFF. The CDR3 DNA sequence: TGTGCCAGTAGTAAGTCCGGGACTAGGACTGAGCAGTTCTTC.

The V gene is TRBV18, the J gene TRBJ2-7; D possibly uses TRBD1 or TRBD2 (6 bases each). The CDR3 runs to 18 residues. CDR1 and CDR2 (germline): KGHSH, LQKENI. The V gene lost 5 bases and the J gene lost 5 bases, with 28 bases spanning the gap. This CDR3 is CASSGIGGRYLGLNEQYF. In DNA, the CDR3 is TGTGCCAGCTCAGGAATAGGGGGTCGGTACCTGGGACTGAACGAGCAGTACTTC.

The chain couples TRBV2 to TRBJ1-5; D call uncertain. This CDR3 contains 13 residues. The germline gives CDR1 SNHLY, CDR2 FYNNEI. V shed 6 bases and J shed 0 bases, with 6 bases lying between them. The CDR3 loop reads CASSVYSNQPQHF. The CDR3 DNA reads as TGTGCCAGCAGCGTATATAGCAATCAGCCCCAGCATTTT.

V gene TRBV6-5 combines with J gene TRBJ2-5; TRBD1 is a possible D gene (6 bases). CDR1 is MNHEY and CDR2 is SVGAGI in the germline V gene. The V gene lost 6 bases and the J gene lost 5 bases, with 13 bases spanning the gap. The CDR3 is 13 residues long. The DNA for the CDR3 is TGTGCCAGCAGAGGCAGGGGCCGGGAGACCCAGTACTTC. Its translation: CASRGRGRETQYF.

The rearrangement joins TRBV5-4 to TRBJ1-2, with D hard to call. The CDR3 is made up of 12 amino acids. The V end lost 4 bases, the J end lost 8 bases, and 12 bases lay between the germline ends. The germline gives CDR1 SGHNT, CDR2 YYREEE (reference sequence). In nucleotides, the CDR3 is TGTGCCAGCAGCACCGGGTCGACCGGCTACACCTTC. Its translation is CASSTGSTGYTF.

V and J are TRBV24-1 and TRBJ2-5; D call uncertain. This CDR3 has 11 amino acids. Between the trimmed V and J ends, which lost 9 bases and 0 bases, there was a span of 4 bases. Germline CDR1 KGHDR, CDR2 SFDVKD. This CDR3 is CATGYQETQYF. The DNA of the CDR3 is TGTGCCACCGGATACCAAGAGACCCAGTACTTC.

V gene TRBV7-7 combines with J gene TRBJ2-2; D perhaps matches TRBD2 (5 bases). V dropped 0 bases and J dropped 4 bases, with 12 bases sitting between them. The length of the CDR3 is 16 residues. Germline V lookup: CDR1 SSHAT, CDR2 FNYEAQ (reference sequence). The DNA for the CDR3 is TGTGCCAGCAGCTTAGCAAGAGCGGAGGTCACCGGGGAGCTGTTTTTT. Translated, it gives CASSLARAEVTGELFF.

This CDR3 reads CATPGGPEKLFF. DNA of the CDR3: TGTGCCACCCCCGGGGGCCCTGAAAAACTGTTTTTT. The gene calls are TRBV24-1 and TRBJ1-4, with a weak D call TRBD1 (6 bases). This CDR3 region has 12 residues. CDR1 and CDR2 (germline): KGHDR, SFDVKD. Trimming stripped 9 bases from V and 7 bases from J, with 11 bases between.

This rearrangement joins TRBV18 to TRBJ1-2, with 9 bases fitting TRBD1. The junction had 6 bases not matched to a gene; V was cut back by 0 bases and J by 4 bases. The CDR3 has 16 amino acids. Germline V gene sequence: CDR1 KGHSH, CDR2 LQKENI. The CDR3 here is CASSPPSGQGTYGYTF. The CDR3, as DNA: TGTGCCAGCTCACCACCGTCCGGACAGGGGACCTATGGCTACACCTTC.